This T cell receptor beta chain comes out of a study of blood T cell repertoires in COVID-19. CDR1 and CDR2 from the germline V gene are SGHRS and YFSETQ. V was pared by 4 bases and J by 0 bases, with 8 bases of the junction left unmatched. The CDR3 runs to 16 residues. TCRdb keeps only in-frame clones here, not all; method: immunoSEQ multiplex PCR. Counted here are some 200,000 clones, 84% occurring once; the ten biggest clones make up about 8.3%. V usage is TRBV5-1 and J usage is TRBJ2-3, with 7 bases identical to TRBD1. The receptor was derived from a woman aged 80 or older with COVID-19, enrolled during active disease. Sequences were obtained from peripheral blood. The CDR3 spells CASSLGGRGSTDTQYF. The CDR3 DNA reads TGCGCCAGCAGCCTTGGGGGCAGGGGGAGCACAGATACGCAGTATTTT.